These T cell receptor beta chains were read from a single sample in a study of blood T cell repertoires in COVID-19. Method: immunoSEQ multiplex PCR; TCRdb's copy keeps in-frame clones and lacks some. Among roughly 53,000 clones, 70% to 85% were seen once, and the ten largest hold approximately 17%. What was sequenced was peripheral blood. All receptors derive from a man in his 70s with active COVID-19. CDR3s include the opening cysteine and the closing phenylalanine or tryptophan. Each record gives: V gene, clone size, D gene, J gene, CDR3 protein, CDR3 DNA. The D gene is left open where the match is weak. The size field is filled for only some rows; it gives once, few, many or a size class.

TRBV18,-,TRBD1,TRBJ1-1,CASSLLSGTGQYEAFF,TGTGCCAGCTCACTGTTAAGCGGGACAGGGCAGTATGAAGCTTTCTTT
TRBV9,once,-,TRBJ1-6,CASSVGNRVNSPLHF,TGTGCCAGCAGCGTAGGTAACAGGGTTAATTCACCCCTCCACTTT
TRBV27,-,-,TRBJ2-3,CASSFLKRTDTQYF,TGTGCCAGCAGTTTCCTCAAGAGGACAGATACGCAGTATTTT
TRBV30,-,-,TRBJ1-2,CAWTGDDSRGYTF,TGTGCCTGGACAGGGGATGACTCGAGAGGCTACACCTTC
TRBV7-2,-,TRBD1,TRBJ1-1,CASSWRQLQGPLRVFF,TGTGCCAGCAGCTGGCGTCAGCTACAGGGGCCCCTCAGGGTTTTCTTT
TRBV19,-,TRBD2,TRBJ2-2,CASQAGVGYTGELFF,TGTGCCAGTCAAGCGGGAGTAGGGTACACCGGGGAGCTGTTTTTT
TRBV3-1/TRBV3-2,-,-,TRBJ2-7,CASSQGSVGQYF,TGTGCCAGCAGCCAAGGAAGCGTTGGGCAGTACTTC
TRBV12-5,-,TRBD1,TRBJ1-1,CASGLWDRGPEAFF,TGTGCTAGTGGTTTATGGGACAGGGGACCTGAAGCTTTCTTT
TRBV5-1,-,-,TRBJ2-3,CASSLAGLGKDTQYF,TGCGCCAGCAGCTTGGCGGGACTGGGGAAAGATACGCAGTATTTT
TRBV5-8,-,TRBD1,TRBJ2-5,CASSSGQVQETQYF,TGTGCCAGCAGCTCGGGACAGGTCCAAGAGACCCAGTACTTC
TRBV6-2/TRBV6-3,-,-,TRBJ2-3,CASSYVASGTDTQYF,TGTGCCAGCAGTTACGTTGCTAGCGGCACAGATACGCAGTATTTT
TRBV4-2,-,TRBD1,TRBJ1-1,CASSPQGASTEAFF,TGTGCCAGCAGCCCTCAGGGGGCGTCCACTGAAGCTTTCTTT
TRBV6-5,-,-,TRBJ2-7,CASSDSNSYEQYF,TGTGCCAGCAGTGACTCCAACTCCTACGAGCAGTACTTC
TRBV19,-,-,TRBJ1-2,CASSRGVYGYTF,TGTGCCAGTAGTAGGGGCGTCTATGGCTACACCTTC
TRBV7-2,-,TRBD1,TRBJ2-1,CASSPDRGGHNEQFF,TGTGCCAGCAGCCCTGACAGGGGAGGACACAATGAGCAGTTCTTC
TRBV7-9,few,TRBD1,TRBJ2-5,CASSSPRDRRNQETQYF,TGTGCCAGCAGCTCACCCAGGGACAGGAGGAACCAAGAGACCCAGTACTTC
TRBV24-1,-,-,TRBJ1-2,CATSDFWGGYTF,TGTGCCACCAGTGATTTTTGGGGCGGCTACACCTTC
TRBV6-5,-,-,TRBJ2-7,CASSYDDPVRGQYF,TGTGCCAGCAGTTACGACGACCCAGTTAGAGGGCAGTACTTC
TRBV4-2,-,-,TRBJ1-1,CASSQFGLNTEAFF,TGTGCCAGCAGCCAATTCGGTCTGAACACTGAAGCTTTCTTT
TRBV7-2,-,-,TRBJ2-1,CASRLEVAGNSPQFF,TGTGCCAGCAGATTGGAAGTGGCAGGGAATTCCCCGCAGTTCTTC
TRBV30,-,TRBD1,TRBJ2-7,CAWATGEGEQYF,TGTGCCTGGGCGACAGGGGAAGGCGAGCAGTACTTC
TRBV2,-,TRBD1,TRBJ1-3,CASSEQGAGNTIYF,TGTGCCAGCAGTGAACAGGGGGCGGGGAACACCATATATTTT
TRBV11-2,-,-,TRBJ2-5,CASSSGRRVLEGETQYF,TGTGCCAGCAGCTCCGGTCGAAGGGTTCTGGAGGGAGAGACCCAGTACTTC
TRBV19,-,-,TRBJ1-4,CASSSSWTVNEKLFF,TGTGCCAGTAGTAGCTCCTGGACAGTTAATGAAAAACTGTTTTTT
TRBV19,-,TRBD1,TRBJ1-6,CASSLGQGFRSPLHF,TGTGCCAGTAGCCTTGGACAGGGGTTCCGTTCACCCCTCCACTTT
TRBV6-2/TRBV6-3,-,-,TRBJ2-2,CASSYSKDSHTGELFF,TGTGCCAGCAGTTACTCGAAAGACAGCCACACCGGGGAGCTGTTTTTT
TRBV4-1,-,TRBD2,TRBJ2-1,CASSQDGLAGYDEQFF,TGCGCCAGCAGCCAAGATGGGCTAGCGGGATACGATGAGCAGTTCTTC
TRBV5-5,-,TRBD2,TRBJ2-2,CASSPSGTSSTGELFF,TGTGCCAGCAGCCCCAGCGGGACTAGCAGCACCGGGGAGCTGTTTTTT
TRBV5-1,-,TRBD1,TRBJ1-5,CASSPGDRENQPQHF,TGCGCCAGCAGCCCGGGGGACAGGGAAAATCAGCCCCAGCATTTT
TRBV5-4,-,TRBD1,TRBJ1-1,CASSLDQIGTGGVTEAFF,TGTGCCAGCAGCTTGGATCAGATAGGGACAGGGGGTGTGACTGAAGCTTTCTTT
TRBV12-5,-,TRBD2,TRBJ2-5,CASGLVPSGKETQYF,TGTGCTAGTGGTTTGGTCCCTAGCGGGAAAGAGACCCAGTACTTC
TRBV5-6,-,TRBD2,TRBJ2-5,CASSLLASGKETQYF,TGTGCCAGCAGCTTGCTGGCTAGCGGAAAAGAGACCCAGTACTTC
TRBV3-1/TRBV3-2,-,TRBD2,TRBJ2-5,CASSPSGRPETQYF,TGTGCCAGCAGCCCTAGCGGGAGGCCAGAGACCCAGTACTTC
TRBV4-2,-,TRBD2,TRBJ2-5,CASSLSASGKETQYF,TGTGCCAGCAGCCTTTCGGCTAGCGGAAAAGAGACCCAGTACTTC
TRBV3-1/TRBV3-2,once,-,TRBJ1-6,CASSRHNTRVGGSPLHF,TGTGCCAGCAGCCGGCACAACACCCGGGTAGGAGGATCACCCCTCCACTTT
TRBV5-6,-,-,TRBJ2-3,CASSRGRQSTDTQYF,TGTGCCAGCAGCCGAGGCCGACAGAGCACAGATACGCAGTATTTT
TRBV3-1/TRBV3-2,-,-,TRBJ1-1,CAAAAHANMNTEAFF,TGTGCTGCGGCCGCGCACGCCAACATGAACACTGAAGCTTTCTTT
TRBV7-9,-,TRBD2,TRBJ2-1,CASSPSGTSGLYNEQFF,TGTGCCAGCAGCCCTTCCGGGACTAGCGGGCTTTACAATGAGCAGTTCTTC
TRBV5-1,-,TRBD1,TRBJ1-2,CASATGASFYGYTF,TGCGCCAGCGCGACAGGGGCCAGCTTCTATGGCTACACCTTC
TRBV11-2,-,-,TRBJ2-1,CASSPHRDNEQFF,TGTGCCAGCAGCCCGCACAGGGACAATGAGCAGTTCTTC
TRBV5-4,once,TRBD2,TRBJ2-2,CASSLAGTSGRRNTGELFF,TGTGCCAGCAGCTTGGCCGGGACTAGCGGGAGAAGGAACACCGGGGAGCTGTTTTTT
TRBV5-1,-,TRBD1,TRBJ2-3,CASSHTGGITDTQYF,TGCGCCAGCAGCCATACAGGGGGTATCACAGATACGCAGTATTTT
TRBV6-6,-,-,TRBJ2-7,CASSPSRTVNEQYF,TGTGCCAGCAGTCCATCGCGGACAGTAAACGAGCAGTACTTC
TRBV29-1,-,-,TRBJ2-1,CSVGGASDLF,TGCAGCGTTGGCGGGGCTAGCGATCTCTTC
TRBV19,once,TRBD2,TRBJ2-5,CASSIGTSGQETQYF,TGTGCCAGTAGTATCGGTACTAGCGGACAAGAGACCCAGTACTTC
TRBV5-1,-,TRBD2,TRBJ2-1,CASSFLREGNEQFF,TGCGCCAGCAGCTTCTTGCGGGAGGGCAATGAGCAGTTCTTC
TRBV3-1/TRBV3-2,-,-,TRBJ2-5,CASSPGTGPYF,TGTGCCAGCAGCCCGGGAACGGGCCCCTACTTC
TRBV27,-,-,TRBJ2-3,CASSLSWRDTQYF,TGTGCCAGCAGTTTATCATGGAGGGATACGCAGTATTTT
TRBV29-1,-,-,TRBJ2-7,CSVEDLGTYEQYF,TGCAGCGTTGAAGATCTGGGCACCTACGAGCAGTACTTC
TRBV3-1/TRBV3-2,-,TRBD1,TRBJ1-2,CASSPKGAPYGYTF,TGTGCCAGCAGCCCTAAGGGGGCACCCTATGGCTACACCTTC
TRBV29-1,-,TRBD2,TRBJ2-5,CSVIPAGVETQYF,TGCAGCGTTATTCCAGCGGGAGTAGAGACCCAGTACTTC
TRBV10-3,-,TRBD2,TRBJ2-2,CAISEKNSGRGTGELFF,TGTGCCATCAGTGAGAAGAATAGCGGGAGGGGCACCGGGGAGCTGTTTTTT